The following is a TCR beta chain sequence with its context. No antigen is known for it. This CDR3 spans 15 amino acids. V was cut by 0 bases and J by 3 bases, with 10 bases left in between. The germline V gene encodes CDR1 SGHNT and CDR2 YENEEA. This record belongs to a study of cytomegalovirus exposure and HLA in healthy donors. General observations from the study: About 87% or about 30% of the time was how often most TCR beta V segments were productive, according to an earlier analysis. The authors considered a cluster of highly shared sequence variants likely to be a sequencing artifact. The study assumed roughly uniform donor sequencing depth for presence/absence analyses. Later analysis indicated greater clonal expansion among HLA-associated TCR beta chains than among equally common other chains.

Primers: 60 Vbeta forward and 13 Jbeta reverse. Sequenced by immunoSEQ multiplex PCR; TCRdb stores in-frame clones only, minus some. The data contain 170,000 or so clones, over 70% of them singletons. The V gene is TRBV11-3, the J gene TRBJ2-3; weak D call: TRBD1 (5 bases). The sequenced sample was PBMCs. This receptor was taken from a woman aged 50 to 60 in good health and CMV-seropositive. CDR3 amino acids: CASSLEGRVTDTQYF. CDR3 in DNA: TGTGCCAGCAGCTTAGAGGGCAGGGTTACAGATACGCAGTATTTT. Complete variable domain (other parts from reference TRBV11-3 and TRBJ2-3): EAGVVQSPRYKIIEKKQPVAFWCNPISGHNTLYWYLQNLGQGPELLIRYENEEAVDDSQLPKDRFSAERLKGVDSTLKIQPAELGDSAVYLCASSLEGRVTDTQYFGPGTRLTVL.